These 29 T cell receptor beta chains came from one sample sequenced in a study of T cells expressing NK-cell markers. With the 5' RACE reads reprocessed, TCRdb shows one record per CDR3 protein and no DNA. Here the sample table reports under 200,000 distinct CDR3 sequences. Sequencing was done on a sample of blood T cells: a sorted CD56 or NKG2C T cell subset, CD4+ or CD8+ T cells, or bulk PBMC T cells (not recorded which). These receptors were collected from a woman aged 18-70 years in good health.

CDR3: CASSLAGGSSYNEQFF. The chain carries TRBV5-1 and TRBJ2-1; absent DNA, TCRdb's TRBD1 call cannot be checked. CDR3 length: 16 residues. The germline gives CDR1 SGHRS, CDR2 YFSETQ.

The chain recombines TRBV12-3 or TRBV12-4 with TRBJ2-3; TCRdb's D call of TRBD2 is untestable without DNA. This CDR3 contains 16 residues. CDR3 region: CASSFLLASGTDTQYF.

The rearrangement joins TRBV20-1 to TRBJ2-5; TCRdb's assignment of TRBD1 cannot be checked, as there is no DNA. CDR3 length: 14 residues. Germline lookup yields CDR1 DFQATT and CDR2 SNEGSKA (reference sequence). CDR3 sequence: CSARNVQGGETQYF.

V gene TRBV10-3 combines with J gene TRBJ2-7; without DNA, the TCRdb call of TRBD1 cannot be checked. Germline V gene sequence: CDR1 ENHRY, CDR2 SYGVKD. The CDR3 is made up of 14 amino acids. CDR3 sequence: CAISAIPGVSEQYF.

The chain recombines TRBV5-4 with TRBJ2-7; the D call from TCRdb, TRBD1, cannot be confirmed without DNA. CDR1 is SGHNT, CDR2 YYREEE, per germline (reference sequence). CDR3 length: 14 amino acids. The CDR3 sequence is CASSRQGKAYEQYF.

V is TRBV28 and J is TRBJ2-1; the D call from TCRdb, TRBD2, cannot be confirmed without DNA. Germline CDR1 MDHEN, CDR2 SYDVKM. There are 12 residues in the CDR3. CDR3: CASSTLGNEQFF.

The J gene is TRBJ1-5, the V gene TRBV20-1; TCRdb's D call of TRBD1 is untestable without DNA. Germline lookup yields CDR1 DFQATT and CDR2 SNEGSKA (reference sequence). This CDR3 is built from 16 residues. The CDR3 here is CSARGVGQGGNQPQHF.

The chain is built from TRBV5-1 and TRBJ2-3; TCRdb reports TRBD2, a call that lacks DNA to check it against. The CDR3 contains 18 residues. The germline CDR1 and CDR2 sequences are SGHRS and YFSETQ. CDR3 sequence: CASSQGTSGRIGTDTQYF.

The chain combines TRBV5-1 with TRBJ2-5. The V gene's germline CDR1 is SGHRS and CDR2 YFSETQ. The CDR3 is 15 residues long. The CDR3 region is CASSSNGDTRETQYF. The full variable domain, in which reference TRBV5-1 and TRBJ2-5 provide the parts outside the CDR3, is KAGVTQTPRYLIKTRGQQVTLSCSPISGHRSVSWYQQTPGQGLQFLFEYFSETQRNKGNFPGRFSGRQFSNSRSEMNVSTLELGDSALYLCASSSNGDTRETQYFGPGTRLLVL.

The chain employs TRBV28 and TRBJ1-1; there is no DNA to check the TCRdb D call of TRBD1. CDR1 is MDHEN and CDR2 is SYDVKM in the germline V gene. There are 14 residues in the CDR3. CDR3 loop: CASSFRAVNTEAFF. Full variable domain (outside the CDR3, taken from reference TRBV28 and TRBJ1-1): DVKVTQSSRYLVKRTGEKVFLECVQDMDHENMFWYRQDPGLGLRLIYFSYDVKMKEKGDIPEGYSVSREKKERFSLILESASTNQTSMYLCASSFRAVNTEAFFGQGTRLTVV.

The chain combines TRBV7-2 with TRBJ2-7; TCRdb selects TRBD1, and the lack of DNA leaves this call unchecked. There are 15 residues in the CDR3. Per the germline V gene, CDR1 is SGHTA and CDR2 is FQGNSA. The CDR3: CASSSQGQGTYEQYF. The full variable domain, in which reference TRBV7-2 and TRBJ2-7 provide the parts outside the CDR3, is GAGVSQSPSNKVTEKGKDVELRCDPISGHTALYWYRQSLGQGLEFLIYFQGNSAPDKSGLPSDRFSAERTGGSVSTLTIQRTQQEDSAVYLCASSSQGQGTYEQYFGPGTRLTVT.

This chain joins TRBV7-8 and TRBJ2-5; without DNA, the TCRdb call of TRBD2 cannot be checked. Germline V CDR1 and CDR2: SGHVS, FQNEAQ. This CDR3 comprises 15 residues. CDR3: CASSPGLAAPETQYF.

This rearrangement joins TRBV27 to TRBJ1-3. The CDR3 consists of 14 residues. Per germline, CDR1 MNHEY and CDR2 SMNVEV (reference sequence). This chain's CDR3 is CASSHRSSGNTIYF.

The chain is built from TRBV24-1 and TRBJ2-5; TCRdb proposes TRBD1, but this gene call is untestable without DNA. CDR1 is KGHDR and CDR2 is SFDVKD in the germline V gene. The CDR3 is made up of 15 amino acids. The CDR3 sequence is CATSDAKRGWETQYF.

The chain is built from TRBV5-1 and TRBJ1-3. CDR1 and CDR2 from the germline V gene are SGHRS and YFSETQ. CDR3 length: 16 amino acids. CDR3 region: CASSPILRAVGNTIYF.

The chain uses TRBV7-2 and TRBJ2-3. The length of the CDR3 is 14 residues. Germline CDR1 is SGHTA and CDR2 is FQGNSA. The CDR3 is CASSFLDNTDTQYF.

This chain joins TRBV5-1 and TRBJ2-1; TCRdb indicates TRBD2, and absent DNA this call remains unverified. CDR1 SGHRS and CDR2 YFSETQ come from the germline V gene. The CDR3 contains 14 residues. The CDR3 loop is CASSLTSGGNEQFF.

V usage is TRBV5-1 and J usage is TRBJ2-1; the D call of TRBD2 rests on TCRdb alone, since no DNA is present to check it. Germline V gene data show CDR1 as SGHRS and CDR2 as YFSETQ. The CDR3 is 18 amino acids. The CDR3 sequence is CASSLPFTTSGSYNEQFF.

The chain is built from TRBV7-3 and TRBJ1-1; the TCRdb D gene call, TRBD1, has no DNA to confirm it. CDR3 size: 19 residues. Germline lookup yields CDR1 SGHTA and CDR2 FQGTGA. CDR3 sequence: CASSLKGVLTPLENTEAFF.

The chain employs TRBV12-3 or TRBV12-4 and TRBJ2-5; TCRdb names TRBD1, which stays unverified in the absence of DNA. CDR3 length equals 14 residues. CDR3 residues: CASSPWDRAETQYF.

The rearrangement joins TRBV10-3 to TRBJ2-1; with no DNA, the TCRdb D assignment of TRBD2 cannot be verified. The CDR3 runs to 15 residues. Germline CDR1 is ENHRY and CDR2 is SYGVKD. CDR3 sequence reads: CAISDSGGIYNEQFF.

The chain combines TRBV5-6 with TRBJ2-5; TCRdb proposes TRBD1, but this gene call is untestable without DNA. The CDR3 is 16 amino acids. CDR1 and CDR2 (germline): SGHDT, YYEEEE. This chain's CDR3 is CASSLAPTGGWETQYF.

The V gene is TRBV27, the J gene TRBJ2-1; TCRdb picks TRBD2, but there is no DNA to check that call. Germline V CDR1 and CDR2: MNHEY, SMNVEV (reference sequence). This CDR3 region has 16 residues. The CDR3 sequence: CASSRTSGTTYNEQFF.

The rearrangement joins TRBV5-1 to TRBJ2-1; TCRdb proposes TRBD1, but this gene call is untestable without DNA. This CDR3 comprises 14 residues. Per the germline V gene, CDR1 is SGHRS and CDR2 is YFSETQ. The CDR3 protein is CASEDRVGYNEQFF.

This chain uses TRBV5-6 with TRBJ1-6. This CDR3 comprises 17 residues. Per germline, CDR1 SGHDT and CDR2 YYEEEE. The CDR3 here is CASSAGLQSSYNSPLHF.

This chain joins TRBV20-1 and TRBJ1-2; TCRdb outputs TRBD1, but without DNA this stays unchecked. The CDR3 covers 14 residues. CDR1 is DFQATT and CDR2 is SNEGSKA in the germline V gene (reference sequence). The CDR3 here is CSADPGGVGYGYTF.

The V gene is TRBV5-1, the J gene TRBJ1-3. CDR3 length equals 13 residues. Germline assignment: CDR1 SGHRS and CDR2 YFSETQ. This CDR3 reads CASRDASGNTIYF. Variable domain in full (rest from reference TRBV5-1 and TRBJ1-3): KAGVTQTPRYLIKTRGQQVTLSCSPISGHRSVSWYQQTPGQGLQFLFEYFSETQRNKGNFPGRFSGRQFSNSRSEMNVSTLELGDSALYLCASRDASGNTIYFGEGSWLTVV.

The chain uses TRBV5-1 and TRBJ2-2; the D call of TRBD1 rests on TCRdb alone, since no DNA is present to check it. The CDR3 covers 14 residues. Germline CDR1 SGHRS, CDR2 YFSETQ. The CDR3 here is CASSGTANTGELFF.

This rearrangement joins TRBV12-3 or TRBV12-4 to TRBJ1-1. This CDR3 is 14 amino acids long. The CDR3 spells CASSFGGLNTEAFF.